The source of this T cell receptor (beta chain) is a study of T cells in narcolepsy. Some clones are missing from TCRdb's copy, which holds only in-frame ones; the method was immunoSEQ multiplex PCR. The sample holds 25,000 to 35,000 clones, roughly four fifths seen once. The ends lost 5 bases at V and 0 bases at J; junction bases unmatched: 9. CDR1 LNHDA and CDR2 SQIVND come from the germline V gene (reference sequence). The CDR3 totals 17 residues. The chain joins TRBV19 to TRBJ1-4; 7 positions match TRBD1. The clonotype comes from a human donor in good health. The sequenced sample was memory (CD45RA-) CD4+ T cells from blood. The CDR3, as DNA: TGTGCCAGTAGTGGAGGGGACAGACTTGCAACTAATGAAAAACTGTTTTTT. It codes for CASSGGDRLATNEKLFF.